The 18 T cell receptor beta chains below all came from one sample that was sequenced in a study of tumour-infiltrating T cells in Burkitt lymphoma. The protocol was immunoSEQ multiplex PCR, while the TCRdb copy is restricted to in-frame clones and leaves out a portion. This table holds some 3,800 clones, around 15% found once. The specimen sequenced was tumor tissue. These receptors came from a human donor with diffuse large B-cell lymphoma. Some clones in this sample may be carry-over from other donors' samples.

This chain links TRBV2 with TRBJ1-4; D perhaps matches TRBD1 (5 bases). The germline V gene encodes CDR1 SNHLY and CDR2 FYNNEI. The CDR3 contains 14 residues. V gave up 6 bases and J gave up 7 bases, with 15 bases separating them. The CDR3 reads CASRSGARSEKLFF. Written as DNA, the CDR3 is TGTGCCAGCAGAAGCGGGGCCCGGAGTGAAAAACTGTTTTTT.

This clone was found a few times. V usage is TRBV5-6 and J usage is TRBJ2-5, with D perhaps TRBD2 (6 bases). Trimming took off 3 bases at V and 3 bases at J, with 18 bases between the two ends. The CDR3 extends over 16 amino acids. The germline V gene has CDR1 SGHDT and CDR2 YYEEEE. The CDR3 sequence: CASSSPPGVTKETQYF. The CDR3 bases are TGTGCCAGCAGCTCCCCACCGGGGGTAACCAAAGAGACCCAGTACTTC.

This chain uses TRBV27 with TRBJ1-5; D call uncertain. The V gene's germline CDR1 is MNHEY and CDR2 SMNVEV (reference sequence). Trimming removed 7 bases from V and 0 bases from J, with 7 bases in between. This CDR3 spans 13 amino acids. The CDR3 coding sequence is TGTGCCAGCAAACTCAGTAGCAATCAGCCCCAGCATTTT. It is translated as CASKLSSNQPQHF.

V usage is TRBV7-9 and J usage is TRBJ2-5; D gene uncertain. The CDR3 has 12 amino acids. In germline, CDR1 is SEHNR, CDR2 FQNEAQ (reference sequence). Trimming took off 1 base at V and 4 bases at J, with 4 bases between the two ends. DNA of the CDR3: TGTGCCAGCAGCTTAGTCCCAGAGACCCAGTACTTC. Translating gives CASSLVPETQYF.

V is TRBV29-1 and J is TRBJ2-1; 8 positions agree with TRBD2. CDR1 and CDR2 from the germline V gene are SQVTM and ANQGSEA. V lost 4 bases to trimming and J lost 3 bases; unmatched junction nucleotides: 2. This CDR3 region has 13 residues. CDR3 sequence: CSVGAGVYNEQFF. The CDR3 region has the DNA TGCAGCGTTGGAGCGGGAGTCTACAATGAGCAGTTCTTC.

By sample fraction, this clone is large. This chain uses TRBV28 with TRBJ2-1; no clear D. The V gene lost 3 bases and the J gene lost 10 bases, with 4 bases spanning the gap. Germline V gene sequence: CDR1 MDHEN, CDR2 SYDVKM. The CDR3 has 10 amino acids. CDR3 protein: CASSFGEQFF. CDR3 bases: TGTGCCAGCAGTTTCGGCGAGCAGTTCTTC.

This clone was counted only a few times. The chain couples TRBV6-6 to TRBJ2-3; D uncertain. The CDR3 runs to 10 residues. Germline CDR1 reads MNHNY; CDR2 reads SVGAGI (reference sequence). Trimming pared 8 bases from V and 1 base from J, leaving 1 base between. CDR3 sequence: CASRTDTQYF. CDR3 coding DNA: TGTGCCAGCCGCACAGATACGCAGTATTTT.

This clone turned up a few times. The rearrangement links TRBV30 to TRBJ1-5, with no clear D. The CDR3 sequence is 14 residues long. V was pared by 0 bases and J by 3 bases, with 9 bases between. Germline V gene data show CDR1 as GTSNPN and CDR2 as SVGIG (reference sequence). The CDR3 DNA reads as TGTGCCTGGAGTGTAGACAATTCCAATCAGCCCCAGCATTTT. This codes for CAWSVDNSNQPQHF.

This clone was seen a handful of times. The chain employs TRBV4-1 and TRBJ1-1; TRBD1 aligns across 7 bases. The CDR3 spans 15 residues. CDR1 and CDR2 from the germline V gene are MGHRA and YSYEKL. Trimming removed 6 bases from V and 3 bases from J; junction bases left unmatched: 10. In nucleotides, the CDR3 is TGCGCCAGCAGTCTCTTCGACAGGGACTACACTGAAGCTTTCTTT. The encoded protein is CASSLFDRDYTEAFF.

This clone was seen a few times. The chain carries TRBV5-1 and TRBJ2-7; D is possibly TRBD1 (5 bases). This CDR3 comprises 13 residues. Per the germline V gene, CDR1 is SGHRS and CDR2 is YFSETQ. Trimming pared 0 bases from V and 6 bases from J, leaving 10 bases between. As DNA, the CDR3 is TGCGCCAGCAGCTTGGAAGTTACAGGCGAGCAGTACTTC. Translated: CASSLEVTGEQYF.

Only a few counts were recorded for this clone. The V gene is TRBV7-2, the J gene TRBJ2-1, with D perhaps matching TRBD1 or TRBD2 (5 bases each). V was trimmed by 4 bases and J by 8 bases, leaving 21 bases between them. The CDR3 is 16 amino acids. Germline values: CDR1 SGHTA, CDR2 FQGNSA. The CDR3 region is CASSSKEGPQSYEQFF. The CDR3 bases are TGTGCCAGCAGCTCAAAAGAGGGACCGCAAAGCTATGAGCAGTTCTTC.

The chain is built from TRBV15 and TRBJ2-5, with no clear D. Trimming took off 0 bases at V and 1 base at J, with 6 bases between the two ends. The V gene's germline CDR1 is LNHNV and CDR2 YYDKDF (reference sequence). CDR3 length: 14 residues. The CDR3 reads CATSRDESQETQYF. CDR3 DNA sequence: TGTGCCACCAGCAGAGATGAGTCCCAAGAGACCCAGTACTTC.

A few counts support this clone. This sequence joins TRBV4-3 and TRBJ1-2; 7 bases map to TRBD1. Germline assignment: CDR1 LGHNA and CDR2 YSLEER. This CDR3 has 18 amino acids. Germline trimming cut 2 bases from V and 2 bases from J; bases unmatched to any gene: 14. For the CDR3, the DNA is TGCGCCAGCAGCCAACAGGGTGGTGGACAGGCTCTCAACTATGGCTACACCTTC. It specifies CASSQQGGGQALNYGYTF.

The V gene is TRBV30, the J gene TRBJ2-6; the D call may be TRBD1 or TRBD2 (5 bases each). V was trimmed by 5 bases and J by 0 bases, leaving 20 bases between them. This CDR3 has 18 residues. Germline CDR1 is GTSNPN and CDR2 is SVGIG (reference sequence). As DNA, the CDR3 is TGTGCCTGGGCTAGATTGGGGGTTCGAGTCTCTGGGGCCAACGTCCTGACTTTC. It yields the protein CAWARLGVRVSGANVLTF.

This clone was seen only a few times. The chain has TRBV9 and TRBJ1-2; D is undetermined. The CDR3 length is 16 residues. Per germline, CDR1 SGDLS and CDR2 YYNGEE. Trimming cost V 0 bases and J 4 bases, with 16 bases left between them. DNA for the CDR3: TGTGCCAGCAGCGTAGCTCCGGGTTGGTCGTCCTATGGCTACACCTTC. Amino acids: CASSVAPGWSSYGYTF.

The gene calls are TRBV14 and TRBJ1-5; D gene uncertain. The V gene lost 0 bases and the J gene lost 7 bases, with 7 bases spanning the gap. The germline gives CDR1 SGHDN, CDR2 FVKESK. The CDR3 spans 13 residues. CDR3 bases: TGTGCCAGCAGCCAAGAACATAGACAGCCCCAGCATTTT. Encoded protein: CASSQEHRQPQHF.

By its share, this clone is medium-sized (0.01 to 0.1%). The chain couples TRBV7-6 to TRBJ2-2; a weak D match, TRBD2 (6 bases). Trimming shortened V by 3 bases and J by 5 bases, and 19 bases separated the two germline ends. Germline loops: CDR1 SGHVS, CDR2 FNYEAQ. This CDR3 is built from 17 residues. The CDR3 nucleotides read TGTGCCAGCAGCTTCAGTTTGTGGAGGGGTAGTACCGGGGAGCTGTTTTTT. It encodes CASSFSLWRGSTGELFF. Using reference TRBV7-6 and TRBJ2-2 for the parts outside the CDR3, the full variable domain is GAGVSQSPRYKVTKRGQDVALRCDPISGHVSLYWYRQALGQGPEFLTYFNYEAQQDKSGLPNDRFSAERPEGSISTLTIQRTEQRDSAMYRCASSFSLWRGSTGELFFGEGSRLTVL.

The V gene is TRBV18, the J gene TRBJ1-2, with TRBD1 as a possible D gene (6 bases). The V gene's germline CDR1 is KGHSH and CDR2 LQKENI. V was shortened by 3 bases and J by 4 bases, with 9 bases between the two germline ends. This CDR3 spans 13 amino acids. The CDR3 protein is CASSPADSYGYTF. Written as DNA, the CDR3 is TGTGCCAGCTCACCCGCGGACAGCTATGGCTACACCTTC.